This T cell receptor beta chain was identified in a study of blood T cell repertoires in COVID-19. The method was immunoSEQ multiplex PCR; TCRdb's version includes in-frame clones alone and lacks a portion of them. The data show fewer than 300,000 clones, roughly 85% seen once. The CDR3 totals 15 residues. V was clipped by 5 bases and J by 5 bases, with 15 bases between them. Germline CDR1 KGHDR, CDR2 SFDVKD. Cohort 3 donors were reported recovered after two negative PCRs, clearance, or symptom resolution. Sequenced input: PBMCs or T cells enriched from blood (not recorded which). The origin of this receptor is a woman aged 50 to 65 who had recovered from COVID-19. The V call is TRBV24-1, the J call TRBJ2-1; possibly TRBD1 for D (5 bases). In DNA form, the CDR3 reads TGTGCCACCAGTGTTGGAAGGGGTGCGGACAATGAGCAGTTCTTC. Translating gives CATSVGRGADNEQFF.